A single sample is the source of the 20 T cell receptor beta chains below, sequenced in a study of cytomegalovirus exposure and HLA in healthy donors. Sequencing used immunoSEQ multiplex PCR; TCRdb keeps in-frame clones, though not all of them. The top ten clones hold roughly 6% of a sample with about 160,000 clones, 86% of them seen once. Sequencing input: PBMCs. The receptors were sampled from a woman aged 30 to 39 in good health and CMV-seronegative.

The chain employs TRBV18 and TRBJ2-7; 9 bases align to TRBD1. CDR3 length equals 17 residues. The V segment lost 6 bases and the J segment 1 base; nucleotides outside the gene matches: 13. The germline V gene has CDR1 KGHSH and CDR2 LQKENI. CDR3: CASSPEPGTGLSYEQYF. The CDR3 bases are TGTGCCAGCTCTCCTGAACCGGGGACAGGGCTTTCCTACGAGCAGTACTTC.

The chain joins TRBV9 to TRBJ1-3; possible D gene TRBD1, 5 bases. The V gene lost 3 bases and the J gene lost 3 bases, with 13 bases spanning the gap. The CDR3 has 15 amino acids. CDR1 and CDR2 from the germline V gene are SGDLS and YYNGEE. The CDR3: CASSADSLGGNTIYF. In DNA, the CDR3 is TGTGCCAGCAGCGCAGACAGCCTGGGTGGAAACACCATATATTTT.

This CDR3 is CASSLGRSSYNEQFF. The CDR3 region has the DNA TGTGCCAGCAGCTTAGGCAGGAGCTCCTACAATGAGCAGTTCTTC. The chain carries TRBV5-5 and TRBJ2-1; D remains unclear. Germline-derived CDR1 and CDR2 are SGHKS and YYEKEE (reference sequence). V was shortened by 2 bases and J by 0 bases, with 9 bases between the two germline ends. This CDR3 comprises 15 residues.

The chain is built from TRBV5-1 and TRBJ2-7; D might be TRBD2 (5 bases). The CDR3 has 14 residues. The germline V and J ends were trimmed by 3 bases and 0 bases, with 10 bases remaining between them. Germline values: CDR1 SGHRS, CDR2 YFSETQ. The CDR3 DNA reads as TGCGCCAGCAGCTACCGGACTGACTCCTACGAGCAGTACTTC. This translates into CASSYRTDSYEQYF.

This clone was observed a few times. The CDR3 loop is CASSKTLQGGNSPLHF. CDR3 bases: TGTGCCAGCAGCAAGACGCTACAGGGTGGGAATTCACCCCTCCACTTT. This chain connects TRBV5-4 to TRBJ1-6; possible D gene TRBD1, 6 bases. This CDR3 spans 16 amino acids. Per the germline V gene, CDR1 is SGHNT and CDR2 is YYREEE (reference sequence). V was cut by 4 bases and J by 7 bases, with 18 bases left in between.

The chain recombines TRBV5-6 with TRBJ1-5; possible D gene TRBD1, 6 bases. Germline V gives CDR1 SGHDT, CDR2 YYEEEE. The germline V and J ends were trimmed by 2 bases and 6 bases, with 12 bases remaining between them. The length of the CDR3 is 14 residues. CDR3 protein: CASSLQGNGQPQHF. In DNA, the CDR3 is TGTGCCAGCAGCTTACAGGGAAACGGTCAGCCCCAGCATTTT.

The rearrangement uses TRBV12-5 and TRBJ2-7; D is undetermined. V was clipped by 6 bases and J by 0 bases, with 9 bases between them. The CDR3 sequence is 13 residues long. CDR1 is LGHNT and CDR2 is FRNRAP in the germline V gene. CDR3 in DNA: TGTGCTAGTGGGGACGACAACTCCTACGAGCAGTACTTC. This encodes CASGDDNSYEQYF. Together with reference TRBV12-5 and TRBJ2-7, the CDR3 gives the full variable domain: DARVTQTPRHKVTEMGQEVTMRCQPILGHNTVFWYRQTMMQGLELLAYFRNRAPLDDSGMPKDRFSAEMPDATLATLKIQPSEPRDSAVYFCASGDDNSYEQYFGPGTRLTVT.

J is TRBJ2-3 and V is TRBV5-4; D remains ambiguous. Trimming left V 4 bases short and J 6 bases short, with 12 bases between. The CDR3 contains 13 residues. The germline gives CDR1 SGHNT, CDR2 YYREEE (reference sequence). The DNA of the CDR3 is TGTGCCAGCAGCCGTGAAGTCTTGGATACGCAGTATTTT. It translates to CASSREVLDTQYF.

J is TRBJ2-3 and V is TRBV9, with 11 bases lining up with TRBD2. There are 18 residues in the CDR3. The junction had 6 bases not matched to a gene; V was cut back by 0 bases and J by 0 bases. The germline V gene has CDR1 SGDLS and CDR2 YYNGEE. The CDR3 nucleotides read TGTGCCAGCAGCGTAGCAGGGACTAGCGGCACTAGCACAGATACGCAGTATTTT. This encodes CASSVAGTSGTSTDTQYF.

The V gene is TRBV10-3, the J gene TRBJ2-7; the D is unclear. The germline V and J ends were trimmed by 4 bases and 2 bases, with 12 bases remaining between them. The germline V gene has CDR1 ENHRY and CDR2 SYGVKD. This CDR3 is built from 14 residues. The CDR3 loop reads CAISVSHGAYEQYF. CDR3 nucleotide sequence: TGTGCCATCAGTGTATCCCATGGCGCCTACGAGCAGTACTTC.

The gene calls are TRBV18 and TRBJ1-3; the match to TRBD1 covers 8 bases. The germline V gene encodes CDR1 KGHSH and CDR2 LQKENI. The CDR3 length is 16 residues. V was pared by 4 bases and J by 2 bases, with 7 bases of the junction left unmatched. The CDR3 spells CASSRQQGDAGNTIYF. The CDR3 DNA reads as TGTGCCAGCTCACGACAACAGGGGGATGCTGGAAACACCATATATTTT.

This clone was recorded a few times. The rearrangement links TRBV5-6 to TRBJ2-7, with 11 bases matching TRBD2. Germline V lookup: CDR1 SGHDT, CDR2 YYEEEE. The length of the CDR3 is 16 residues. V trimming: 1 base; J trimming: 0 bases; junction bases outside the gene matches: 3. The CDR3 reads CASSLSTSGVSYEQYF. The DNA for the CDR3 is TGTGCCAGCAGCTTGTCGACTAGCGGGGTCTCCTACGAGCAGTACTTC.

CDR3 residues: CASSNEGGWNTEAFF. The CDR3 DNA is TGTGCCAGCAGTAACGAAGGGGGCTGGAACACTGAAGCTTTCTTT. This sequence joins TRBV27 and TRBJ1-1, with 7 nucleotides matching TRBD1. Germline lookup yields CDR1 MNHEY and CDR2 SMNVEV (reference sequence). This CDR3 comprises 15 residues. The ends lost 5 bases at V and 1 base at J; junction bases unmatched: 7.

The chain is built from TRBV23-1 and TRBJ2-2, with unresolved D. TRBV23-1 is designated an ORF whose function remains uncertain. V lost 8 bases, J lost 9 bases, and 16 bases lay in between. This CDR3 has 13 amino acids. The CDR3 protein is CASLNRVGWELFF. CDR3 in DNA: TGCGCCAGCCTTAATAGGGTCGGCTGGGAGCTGTTTTTT.

The V call is TRBV5-4, the J call TRBJ2-1, with 8 nucleotides matching TRBD2. The CDR3 sequence is 15 residues long. Germline V gene data show CDR1 as SGHNT and CDR2 as YYREEE (reference sequence). V was clipped by 4 bases and J by 2 bases; unmatched bases: 5. The CDR3 loop reads CASSPRTSTYNEQFF. Here the CDR3 DNA reads TGTGCCAGCAGCCCGAGGACTAGCACCTACAATGAGCAGTTCTTC.

The chain uses TRBV10-3 and TRBJ2-1; 8 nucleotides line up with TRBD2. V was clipped by 5 bases and J by 8 bases; unmatched bases: 17. The CDR3 loop spans 17 amino acids. Germline V gene lookup returns CDR1 ENHRY and CDR2 SYGVKD. The chain's CDR3 is CAISRASGSPTAYEQFF. The CDR3, as DNA: TGTGCCATCAGTAGAGCTAGCGGGTCTCCCACCGCCTATGAGCAGTTCTTC.

The J gene is TRBJ1-5, the V gene TRBV2; tentatively, D is TRBD1 (5 bases). Germline V gene data show CDR1 as SNHLY and CDR2 as FYNNEI. V was shortened by 5 bases and J by 6 bases, with 17 bases between the two germline ends. CDR3 size: 15 residues. The CDR3 protein is CASSRLRQSGQPQHF. In DNA form, the CDR3 reads TGTGCCAGCAGTCGCCTGAGACAGAGTGGTCAGCCCCAGCATTTT.

This chain links TRBV12-1 with TRBJ2-4; the D call TRBD1 from the table was never checked on the DNA. TRBV12-1 represents a pseudogene. CDR3 size: 17 residues. CDR3 coding DNA: TGTGCCAGCAGCAGCGTTCAGGGGGCGCTGGCCAAAAACATTCAGTACTTC. Its translation: CASSSVQGALAKNIQYF.

The rearrangement joins TRBV27 to TRBJ2-3, with TRBD2 identical over 7 bases. The germline V gene has CDR1 MNHEY and CDR2 SMNVEV (reference sequence). Trimming cost V 5 bases and J 3 bases; bases outside gene matches: 5. The CDR3 length is 14 residues. CDR3 region: CASSSREGTDTQYF. CDR3 bases: TGTGCCAGCAGTAGCAGGGAGGGGACAGATACGCAGTATTTT.

The chain is built from TRBV7-8 and TRBJ1-5; TRBD1 might be the D (6 bases). Germline V lookup: CDR1 SGHVS, CDR2 FQNEAQ. V lost 1 base and J lost 2, with 12 bases in between. The CDR3 is 16 amino acids. DNA of the CDR3: TGTGCCAGCAGCTTAGTTGTCAGGGGAGGCAATCAGCCCCAGCATTTT. Protein product: CASSLVVRGGNQPQHF.